Following are 30 T cell receptor beta chains from one sample sequenced in a study of T cell responses to AZD1222 COVID-19 vaccine (dated by TCRdb to the early 2020s). In light of the paper, this sample's time point label describes: baseline before first vaccination. The sample's treatment or condition label, decoded: meningococcal conjugate vaccine given as trial control. Library creation used the immunoSEQ multiplex PCR assay. TCRdb provides this immuneACCESS table in a form limited to in-frame rearrangements. Some clones are lacking; in checked studies, under half of them reflect an unresolved V gene, and why the rest are absent is not known. Recorded for this sample are about 130,000 clones; about 90% of them occurred a single time. 4.4% of the sample belongs to the ten largest clones. The sequences come from peripheral blood, collected on day 0 of MenACWY control vaccination. The receptor set was obtained from an adult in good health.

The chain employs TRBV6-5 and TRBJ1-4; D is perhaps TRBD1 (5 bases). The germline V gene encodes CDR1 MNHEY and CDR2 SVGAGI. The V gene lost 5 bases and the J gene lost 10 bases, with 20 bases spanning the gap. This CDR3 region has 15 residues. CDR3 DNA sequence: TGTGCCAGCAGTCACCCCGGGACCGGGGGTGGAAAACTGTTTTTT. It is translated as CASSHPGTGGGKLFF.

The chain carries TRBV9 and TRBJ2-1; 8 nucleotides line up with TRBD1. V lost 4 bases and J lost 7; bases outside the gene matches: 10. CDR3 length equals 15 residues. Germline V lookup: CDR1 SGDLS, CDR2 YYNGEE. The CDR3 nucleotides are TGTGCCAGCAGCCCAGGGACAGGTGGTTCGAATGAGCAGTTCTTC. Protein: CASSPGTGGSNEQFF. Together with reference TRBV9 and TRBJ2-1, the CDR3 gives the full variable domain: DSGVTQTPKHLITATGQRVTLRCSPRSGDLSVYWYQQSLDQGLQFLIQYYNGEERAKGNILERFSAQQFPDLHSELNLSSLELGDSALYFCASSPGTGGSNEQFFGPGTRLTVL.

This clone has a single count. V usage is TRBV6-5 and J usage is TRBJ1-5; D unclear. Germline V gene sequence: CDR1 MNHEY, CDR2 SVGAGI. CDR3 length equals 14 residues. The ends were cut back, 4 bases at V and 2 bases at J, with 9 bases in the middle. The CDR3 bases are TGTGCCAGCAGTTTGTTCGGAGGCAATCAGCCCCAGCATTTT. Its translation is CASSLFGGNQPQHF.

The rearrangement links TRBV5-1 to TRBJ2-7; D tentatively reads TRBD1 or TRBD2 (5 bases each). CDR3 length equals 15 residues. Trimming removed 1 base from V and 6 bases from J, with 17 bases in between. Looked up from germline, CDR1 is SGHRS and CDR2 is YFSETQ. In DNA form, the CDR3 reads TGCGCCAGCAGCTTGTCCGGGGCATCCCTGGTCGAGCAGTACTTC. Translation gives CASSLSGASLVEQYF.

The J gene is TRBJ2-7, the V gene TRBV7-9, with 14 positions matching TRBD2. Trimming cost V 5 bases and J 5 bases; bases outside gene matches: 5. CDR1 and CDR2 (germline): SEHNR, FQNEAQ (reference sequence). The CDR3 has 15 residues. This CDR3 reads CASSRGLAGAHEQYF. The DNA of the CDR3 is TGTGCCAGCAGCAGGGGACTAGCGGGAGCCCACGAGCAGTACTTC.

The chain has TRBV5-1 and TRBJ2-2, with 7 bases matching TRBD2. This CDR3 comprises 16 residues. CDR1 is SGHRS and CDR2 is YFSETQ in the germline V gene. V lost 0 bases to trimming and J lost 1 base; unmatched junction nucleotides: 3. The CDR3 DNA sequence: TGCGCCAGCAGCTTGGCCAGCGGGGTGAACACCGGGGAGCTGTTTTTT. Its translation is CASSLASGVNTGELFF.

The CDR3, as DNA: TGTGCCAGCAGCTTTTGGCCAGCGAACACTGAAGCTTTCTTT. Its protein product is CASSFWPANTEAFF. The V gene is TRBV7-2, the J gene TRBJ1-1; D not certain. Between the trimmed V and J ends, which lost 3 bases and 1 base, there was a span of 9 bases. This CDR3 contains 14 residues. Per the germline V gene, CDR1 is SGHTA and CDR2 is FQGNSA.

V usage is TRBV7-8 and J usage is TRBJ2-1; D call uncertain. CDR3 length: 17 amino acids. The germline gives CDR1 SGHVS, CDR2 FQNEAQ. V lost 5 bases to trimming and J lost 2 bases, with 19 bases between them. The CDR3 region is CASSPTVWTLAYNEQFF. DNA of the CDR3: TGTGCCAGCAGCCCGACCGTATGGACCCTGGCCTACAATGAGCAGTTCTTC. The full variable domain, with the rest looked up from reference TRBV7-8 and TRBJ2-1, is GAGVSQSPRYKVAKRGQDVALRCDPISGHVSLFWYQQALGQGPEFLTYFQNEAQLDKSGLPSDRFFAERPEGSVSTLKIQRTQQEDSAVYLCASSPTVWTLAYNEQFFGPGTRLTVL.

The chain joins TRBV2 to TRBJ2-2, with 9 positions matching TRBD1. V trimming: 6 bases; J trimming: 5 bases; junction bases outside the gene matches: 4. This CDR3 is 14 amino acids long. Germline CDR1 is SNHLY and CDR2 is FYNNEI. CDR3 sequence reads: CASSSGTGTGELFF. The CDR3 DNA sequence: TGTGCCAGCAGCTCGGGGACAGGGACCGGGGAGCTGTTTTTT.

V gene TRBV4-1 combines with J gene TRBJ2-1, with TRBD2 matching 9 bases. The trim removed 0 bases at V and 7 bases at J, leaving 10 bases unmatched. The CDR3 covers 17 residues. Germline V lookup: CDR1 MGHRA, CDR2 YSYEKL. The CDR3 spells CASSQDSGSGGKNEQFF. The CDR3, as DNA: TGCGCCAGCAGCCAAGATAGTGGTAGCGGGGGCAAAAATGAGCAGTTCTTC.

V usage is TRBV29-1 and J usage is TRBJ2-3, with no clear D. From germline, CDR1 is SQVTM and CDR2 ANQGSEA. The CDR3 length is 13 residues. With 8 bases removed from V and 3 bases from J, the gap between germline ends came to 15 bases. The CDR3 bases are TGCAGCTACTCCCGTGTGGGTACAGATACGCAGTATTTT. Protein: CSYSRVGTDTQYF.

V gene TRBV4-3 combines with J gene TRBJ2-2, with 7 bases matching TRBD2. Germline CDR1 LGHNA, CDR2 YSLEER. This CDR3 is built from 16 residues. V shed 0 bases and J 6 bases; nucleotides not matched to a gene: 7. CDR3 nucleotide sequence: TGCGCCAGCAGCCAAGATCTCGGGGGGAAGCCCGGGGAGCTGTTTTTT. Protein product: CASSQDLGGKPGELFF.

The chain couples TRBV23-1 to TRBJ2-3, with 15 bases lining up with TRBD2. TRBV23-1 carries the ORF label, with uncertain function. The CDR3 covers 17 residues. V trimming: 0 bases; J trimming: 5 bases; junction bases outside the gene matches: 3. CDR3 protein: CASSQSGTSGGIDTQYF. DNA for the CDR3: TGCGCCAGCAGTCAATCAGGGACTAGCGGGGGGATAGATACGCAGTATTTT.

The chain joins TRBV6-5 to TRBJ1-5; D is undetermined. CDR1 is MNHEY, CDR2 SVGAGI, per germline. The CDR3 is 13 amino acids. Trimming stripped 0 bases from V and 7 bases from J, with 7 bases between. The CDR3 DNA is TGTGCCAGCAGTTACTCGACCGACCAGCCCCAGCATTTT. This codes for CASSYSTDQPQHF.

The chain employs TRBV27 and TRBJ2-5; the D gene could be TRBD1 or TRBD2 (5 bases each). The ends were cut back, 0 bases at V and 4 bases at J, with 9 bases in the middle. CDR1 is MNHEY, CDR2 SMNVEV, per germline (reference sequence). The CDR3 has 14 residues. The CDR3 loop is CASSLSPGRETQYF. The CDR3 nucleotides are TGTGCCAGCAGTTTATCACCAGGGAGAGAGACCCAGTACTTC.

This clone was seen just once. The V call is TRBV4-1, the J call TRBJ2-7; 11 bases are shared with TRBD2. Per germline, CDR1 MGHRA and CDR2 YSYEKL. J was trimmed by 4 bases and V by 0 bases; bases with no gene match: 20. This CDR3 has 21 residues. The CDR3 DNA reads as TGCGCCAGCAGCCAAGAAGGTTCAGGGACTAGCGGCTTCAAAGGGGGATACGAGCAGTACTTC. Translated, it gives CASSQEGSGTSGFKGGYEQYF.

This clone has just a few counts. This rearrangement joins TRBV5-4 to TRBJ1-2, with D hard to call. CDR1 SGHNT and CDR2 YYREEE come from the germline V gene (reference sequence). This CDR3 region has 15 residues. Trimming cost V 4 bases and J 5 bases, with 18 bases left between them. The CDR3 spells CASSPGPQASYGYTF. In DNA, the CDR3 is TGTGCCAGCAGCCCAGGCCCGCAGGCTTCGTATGGCTACACCTTC.

The chain links TRBV3-1 (or the pseudogene TRBV3-2) to TRBJ2-5, with TRBD1 identical over 10 bases. After removal of 4 bases from V and 4 bases from J, the junction contained 0 bases not matched to a gene. The germline gives CDR1 LGHDT, CDR2 YNNKEL (reference sequence). This CDR3 has 13 residues. The CDR3 spells CASSRTGGETQYF. Here the CDR3 DNA reads TGTGCCAGCAGCCGGACAGGGGGAGAGACCCAGTACTTC.

The gene calls are TRBV6-6 and TRBJ1-1, with TRBD1 matching 8 bases. The CDR3 totals 14 residues. Germline lookup yields CDR1 MNHNY and CDR2 SVGAGI (reference sequence). The V and J ends lost 2 bases and 5 bases, in that order; junction bases with no gene match: 4. The CDR3 nucleotides read TGTGCCAGCAGTTACGGACAGGGCGGGACTGAAGCTTTCTTT. Its translation is CASSYGQGGTEAFF.

The chain is built from TRBV24-1 and TRBJ2-5, with D maybe TRBD1 (5 bases). Trimming left V 9 bases short and J 1 base short, with 14 bases between. The CDR3 has 14 amino acids. Germline CDR1 KGHDR, CDR2 SFDVKD. DNA for the CDR3: TGTGCCACCCAAGGGCAGGGTGGCCAAGAGACCCAGTACTTC. Translating it yields CATQGQGGQETQYF.

This clone was seen once. V and J are TRBV7-2 and TRBJ2-5; TRBD1 matches at 8 bases. CDR1 SGHTA and CDR2 FQGNSA come from the germline V gene. The V and J ends lost 6 bases and 3 bases, in that order; junction bases with no gene match: 3. The CDR3 spans 13 residues. CDR3 residues: CASREQGEETQYF. The CDR3 DNA is TGTGCCAGCAGGGAACAGGGGGAAGAGACCCAGTACTTC.

This chain's CDR3 is CASSPGTLTNYGYTF. The CDR3 bases are TGTGCCAGCAGCCCAGGGACACTTACTAACTATGGCTACACCTTC. The rearrangement joins TRBV7-9 to TRBJ1-2; weak D call: TRBD1 (6 bases). The CDR3 is 15 residues long. Trimming stripped 5 bases from V and 0 bases from J, with 13 bases between. CDR1 and CDR2 from the germline V gene are SEHNR and FQNEAQ (reference sequence).

The rearrangement uses TRBV4-1 and TRBJ1-1, with a tentative D call TRBD1 (5 bases). V lost 0 bases and J 4 bases, leaving 9 bases between the germline ends. This CDR3 contains 14 residues. CDR1 and CDR2 from the germline V gene are MGHRA and YSYEKL. This CDR3 reads CASSQEARATEAFF. The CDR3 DNA follows: TGCGCCAGCAGCCAAGAGGCCAGGGCCACTGAAGCTTTCTTT.

This sequence joins TRBV29-1 and TRBJ1-1; no clear D. The germline V gene has CDR1 SQVTM and CDR2 ANQGSEA. V gave up 0 bases and J gave up 1 base, with 12 bases separating them. The CDR3 is made up of 15 amino acids. CDR3 region: CSVEDHELPNTEAFF. The CDR3, as DNA: TGCAGCGTTGAAGATCACGAGCTTCCGAACACTGAAGCTTTCTTT.

The V call is TRBV6-2 or TRBV6-3, the J call TRBJ2-1; 15 bases match TRBD2. Germline CDR1 MNHEY, CDR2 SVGEGT. The CDR3 covers 16 residues. The V segment lost 5 bases and the J segment 4 bases; nucleotides outside the gene matches: 3. In DNA form, the CDR3 reads TGTGCCAGCAGTCGGACTAGCGGGGGGGGTTACAATGAGCAGTTCTTC. It yields the protein CASSRTSGGGYNEQFF.

V gene TRBV15 combines with J gene TRBJ1-5; weak D call: TRBD1 (6 bases). The CDR3 sequence is 15 residues long. Trimming shortened V by 6 bases and J by 1 base, and 13 bases separated the two germline ends. Germline lookup yields CDR1 LNHNV and CDR2 YYDKDF (reference sequence). CDR3 amino acids: CATSPQGRSNQPQHF. CDR3 DNA sequence: TGTGCCACCAGTCCACAGGGAAGAAGCAATCAGCCCCAGCATTTT.

The chain recombines TRBV25-1 with TRBJ2-3; 10 bases agree with TRBD2. Germline V gives CDR1 MGHDK, CDR2 SYGVNS. Trimming cost V 4 bases and J 5 bases; bases outside gene matches: 3. The CDR3 spans 14 residues. DNA of the CDR3: TGTGCCAGCAGTGCGGGACTAGCGATAGATACGCAGTATTTT. Amino acid sequence: CASSAGLAIDTQYF.

The V gene is TRBV4-2, the J gene TRBJ2-1; 16 positions match TRBD2. The CDR3 contains 17 residues. Per germline, CDR1 LGHNA and CDR2 YNFKEQ. The junction had 8 bases not matched to a gene; V was cut back by 4 bases and J by 8 bases. CDR3 region: CASSPGLAGGNGDEQFF. Written as DNA, the CDR3 is TGTGCCAGCAGCCCGGGACTAGCGGGAGGGAATGGGGATGAGCAGTTCTTC.

J is TRBJ2-7 and V is TRBV28; 8 bases agree with TRBD2. Germline CDR1 MDHEN, CDR2 SYDVKM. This CDR3 region has 14 residues. Trimming cost V 8 bases and J 0 bases; bases outside gene matches: 6. The DNA for the CDR3 is TGTGCCAGCGTCGAGCGGGAGCGCTCCTACGAGCAGTACTTC. Amino acid sequence: CASVERERSYEQYF.

V gene TRBV2 combines with J gene TRBJ1-6, with 9 bases matching TRBD1. J gave up 4 bases and V 9 bases, and 1 base lay outside the gene matches. The CDR3 runs 13 residues. Germline CDR1 SNHLY, CDR2 FYNNEI. The CDR3: CARGTGYNSPLHF. As DNA, the CDR3 is TGTGCCAGGGGGACAGGGTATAATTCACCCCTCCACTTT.